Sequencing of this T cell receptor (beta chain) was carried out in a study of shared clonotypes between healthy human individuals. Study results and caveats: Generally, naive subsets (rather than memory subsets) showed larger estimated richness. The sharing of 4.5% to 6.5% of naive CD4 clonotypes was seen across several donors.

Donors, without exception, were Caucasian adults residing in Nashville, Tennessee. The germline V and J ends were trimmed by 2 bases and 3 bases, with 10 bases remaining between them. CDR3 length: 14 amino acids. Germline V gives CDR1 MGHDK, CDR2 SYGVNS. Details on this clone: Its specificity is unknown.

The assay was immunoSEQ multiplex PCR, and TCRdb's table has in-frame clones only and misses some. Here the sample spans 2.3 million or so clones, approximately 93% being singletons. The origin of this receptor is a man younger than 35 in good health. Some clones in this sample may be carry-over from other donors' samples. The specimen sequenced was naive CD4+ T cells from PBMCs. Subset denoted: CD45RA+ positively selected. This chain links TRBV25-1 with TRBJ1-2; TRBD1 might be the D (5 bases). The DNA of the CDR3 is TGTGCCAGCAGTGAAAACCTGGGGGACTATGGCTACACCTTC. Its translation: CASSENLGDYGYTF.